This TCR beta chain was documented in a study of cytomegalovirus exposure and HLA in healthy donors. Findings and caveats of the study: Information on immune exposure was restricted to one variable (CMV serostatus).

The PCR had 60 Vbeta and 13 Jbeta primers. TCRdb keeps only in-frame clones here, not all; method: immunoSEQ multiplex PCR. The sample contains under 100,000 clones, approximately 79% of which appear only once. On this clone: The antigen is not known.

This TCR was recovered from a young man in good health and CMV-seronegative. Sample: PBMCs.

The CDR3 region has the DNA TGTGCCAGCAGCTCTAGCGGGCGCTCCTACAATGAGCAGTTCTTC. Amino acid sequence: CASSSSGRSYNEQFF. The V call is TRBV11-2, the J call TRBJ2-1, with TRBD2 identical over 8 bases. Germline CDR1 is SGHAT and CDR2 is FQNNGV. The length of the CDR3 is 15 residues. V was pared by 4 bases and J by 0 bases, with 2 bases of the junction left unmatched.